This T cell receptor (beta chain) stems from a study of cytomegalovirus exposure and HLA in healthy donors (dated by TCRdb to about 2017). In the study overall: According to a later analysis, the roughly 120 validation repertoires were produced on the same platform as the approximately 690 repertoires of the first cohort. The aim of the study was to test whether cataloging public T cell receptors could identify signatures of past pathogen exposure. Besides the first cohort of 550 to 750 subjects, a separate validation cohort made up of about 120 different subjects was used. High-throughput TCR immunosequencing, statistical association of individual TCRs with disease status, and machine learning were combined to predict cytomegalovirus infection status.

Separate from the approximately 670-subject first cohort, the validation cohort of over 90 subjects was the group to which the donors belonged. Beyond this particular receptor, the publication reports: According to the authors, the approach could potentially be generalized to other disease states and immunological phenotypes. A later analysis had no HLA typing for the validation cohort, so co-occurrence there was scored across all 120 repertoires. In vitro tests confirmed that a few of the cytomegalovirus-associated TCR beta chains recognize cytomegalovirus antigens. In the study, some 180 TCR beta chains were listed as associated with cytomegalovirus. Cytomegalovirus status was reported to be diagnosed by the classifier with high specificity and sensitivity in both the original and validation cohorts. While some public TCRs were present in many individuals, most TCR sequences turned up only very rarely across donors. In a later analysis, TCRs clustered in the first cohort were found to also tend to co-occur in the approximately 120 validation repertoires, with 94% of cluster scores above 0.

To prepare the library, the immunoSEQ multiplex PCR assay was applied. The study's own analysis went as follows. A statistical classification framework was developed to diagnose cytomegalovirus status using the catalog of TCR beta chain sequences. TCRdb carries this immuneACCESS record with in-frame sequences only. Its versions omit some clonotypes, under half of them owing to an unresolved V gene in the studies checked, with the rest unexplained. The DNA gave D and trimming, while V, J and clone size come from that table. The sample table shows under 150,000 clones, and approximately 87% are seen once. Of the sample, approximately 3% falls within the top ten clones. About this clone itself: No cognate antigen has been identified for it. One base away there is no much larger clone; base qualities are not given.

The CDR3 contains 17 residues, cysteine and phenylalanine counted. The CDR3 DNA has 51 bases and is translated from base 1. CDR1 is given as MDHEN and CDR2 as SYDVKM, both from the germline V gene. The junction shows trimming of 10 bases on V and 2 bases on J, and the gene matches do not reach 17 bases of it. Sequencing input: PBMCs. The clonotype comes from a man in his late teens or twenties in good health and CMV-seronegative. The chain was built from TRBV28 and TRBJ2-3; TRBD2 lines up with 8 middle nucleotides. In nucleotides, the sequence is TGTGCCACCGTGACTAGCGCATTGGCGGGAAACACAGATACGCAGTATTTT. The translation is CATVTSALAGNTDTQYF.